This T cell receptor (beta chain) was recorded in a study of neurological immune-mediated disorders. Germline CDR1 is SGHRS and CDR2 is YFSETQ. The CDR3 loop spans 14 amino acids. V gave up 3 bases and J gave up 4 bases, with 13 bases separating them. This clonotype came up many times. Over 190 million TCR-beta sequences from 15-18 subjects came out of each sequencing run. TCRdb used MiXCR to reprocess the 5' RACE reads, holding one entry per CDR3 protein. The data hold 80,000 or so distinct CDR3 sequences, with roughly 10% observed a single time. Libraries used 2 million unsorted PBMCs kept frozen in RNAlater.

The sample was PBMCs. The chain combines TRBV5-1 with TRBJ2-5; D unresolved. This receptor was obtained from a man over 45 in good health. Written as DNA, the CDR3 is TGCGCCAGCAGCTGGACCGACACAATAGAGACCCAGTACTTC. Amino acid sequence: CASSWTDTIETQYF.